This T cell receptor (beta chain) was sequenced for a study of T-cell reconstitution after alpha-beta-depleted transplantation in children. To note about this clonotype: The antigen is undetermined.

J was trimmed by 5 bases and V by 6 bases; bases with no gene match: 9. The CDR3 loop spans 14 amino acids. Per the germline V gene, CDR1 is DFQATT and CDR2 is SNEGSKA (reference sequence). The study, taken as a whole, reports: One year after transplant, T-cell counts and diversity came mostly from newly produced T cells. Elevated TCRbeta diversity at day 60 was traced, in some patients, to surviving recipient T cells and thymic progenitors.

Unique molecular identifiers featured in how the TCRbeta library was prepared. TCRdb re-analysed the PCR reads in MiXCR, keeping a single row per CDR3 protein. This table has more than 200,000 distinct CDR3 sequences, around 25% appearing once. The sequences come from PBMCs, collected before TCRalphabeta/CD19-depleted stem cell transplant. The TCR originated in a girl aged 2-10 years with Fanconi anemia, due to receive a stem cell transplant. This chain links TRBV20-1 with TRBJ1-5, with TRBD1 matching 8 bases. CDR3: CSATRQGMDQPQHF. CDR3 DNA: TGCAGTGCAACTCGACAGGGGATGGATCAGCCCCAGCATTTT.